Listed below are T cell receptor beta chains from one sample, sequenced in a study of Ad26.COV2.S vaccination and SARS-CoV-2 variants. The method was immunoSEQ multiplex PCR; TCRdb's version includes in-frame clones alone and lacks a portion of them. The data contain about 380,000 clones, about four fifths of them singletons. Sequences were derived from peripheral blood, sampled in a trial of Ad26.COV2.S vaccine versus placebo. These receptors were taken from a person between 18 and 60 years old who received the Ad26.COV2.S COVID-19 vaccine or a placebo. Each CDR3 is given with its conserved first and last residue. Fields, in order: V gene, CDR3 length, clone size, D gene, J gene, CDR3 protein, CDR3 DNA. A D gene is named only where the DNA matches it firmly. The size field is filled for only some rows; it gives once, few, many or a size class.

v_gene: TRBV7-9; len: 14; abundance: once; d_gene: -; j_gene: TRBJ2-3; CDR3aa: CASSPGSEADTQYF; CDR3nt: TGTGCCAGCAGCCCCGGGTCGGAGGCAGATACGCAGTATTTT
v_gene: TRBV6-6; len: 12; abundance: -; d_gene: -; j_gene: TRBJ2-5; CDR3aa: CASSPPVGTQYF; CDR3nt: TGTGCCAGCAGCCCCCCCGTTGGGACCCAGTACTTC
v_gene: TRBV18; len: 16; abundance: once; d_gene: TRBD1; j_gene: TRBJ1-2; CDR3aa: CASSPQGQGADVGYTF; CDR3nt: TGTGCCAGCTCACCACAGGGACAGGGGGCTGATGTGGGCTACACCTTC
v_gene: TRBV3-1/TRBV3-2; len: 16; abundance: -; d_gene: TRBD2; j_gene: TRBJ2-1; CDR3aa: CASSQGLAGSYNEQFF; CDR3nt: TGTGCCAGCAGCCAGGGACTAGCGGGGTCCTACAATGAGCAGTTCTTC
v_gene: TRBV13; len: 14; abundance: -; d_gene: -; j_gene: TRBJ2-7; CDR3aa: CASSLGIKGFEQYF; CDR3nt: TGTGCCAGCAGCTTAGGAATAAAAGGGTTCGAGCAGTACTTC
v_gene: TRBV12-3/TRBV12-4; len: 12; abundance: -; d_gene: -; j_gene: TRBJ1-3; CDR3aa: CASFSPGNTIYF; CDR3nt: TGTGCCAGTTTCAGCCCTGGAAACACCATATATTTT
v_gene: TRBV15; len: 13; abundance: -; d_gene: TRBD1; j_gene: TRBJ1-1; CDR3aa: CATSRNGQGKAFF; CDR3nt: TGTGCCACCAGCAGAAATGGACAGGGAAAAGCTTTCTTT
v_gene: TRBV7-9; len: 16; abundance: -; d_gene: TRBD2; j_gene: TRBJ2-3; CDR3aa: CASSPGLAGEKDTQYF; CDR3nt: TGTGCCAGCAGCCCGGGACTAGCGGGGGAAAAGGATACGCAGTATTTT
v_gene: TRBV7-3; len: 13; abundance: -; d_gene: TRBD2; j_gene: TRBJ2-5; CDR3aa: CASSSSGGASQYF; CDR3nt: TGTGCCAGCAGCTCTAGCGGGGGTGCCAGCCAGTACTTC
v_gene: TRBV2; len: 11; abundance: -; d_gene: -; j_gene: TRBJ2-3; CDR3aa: CASRRAGFQYF; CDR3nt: TGTGCCAGCAGGAGGGCAGGGTTTCAGTATTTT
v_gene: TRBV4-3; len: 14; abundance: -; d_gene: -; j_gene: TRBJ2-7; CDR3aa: CASSQESLSYEQYF; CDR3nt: TGCGCCAGCAGCCAAGAGTCCCTCTCCTACGAGCAGTACTTC
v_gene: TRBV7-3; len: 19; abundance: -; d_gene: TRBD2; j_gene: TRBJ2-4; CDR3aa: CASSPGTRGKELAKNIQYF; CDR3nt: TGTGCCAGCAGCCCCGGGACTAGGGGGAAAGAGCTAGCCAAAAACATTCAGTACTTC
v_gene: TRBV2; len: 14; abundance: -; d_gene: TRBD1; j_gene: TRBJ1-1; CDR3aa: CASSRQGKDTEAFF; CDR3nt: TGTGCCAGCAGTAGACAGGGAAAGGACACTGAAGCTTTCTTT
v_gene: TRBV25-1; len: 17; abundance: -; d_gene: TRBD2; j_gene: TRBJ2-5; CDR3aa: CASSSGGGLGFTETQYF; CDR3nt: TGTGCCAGCAGTAGCGGGGGGGGCCTCGGGTTCACAGAGACCCAGTACTTC
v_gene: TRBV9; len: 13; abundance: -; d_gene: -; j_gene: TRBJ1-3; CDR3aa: CASSDAGRNTIYF; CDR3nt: TGTGCCAGCAGCGACGCCGGGCGAAACACCATATATTTT
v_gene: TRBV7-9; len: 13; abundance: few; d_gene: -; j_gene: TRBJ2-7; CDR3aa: CASSLGDSYEQYF; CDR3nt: TGTGCCAGCAGCTTAGGCGACAGCTACGAGCAGTACTTC
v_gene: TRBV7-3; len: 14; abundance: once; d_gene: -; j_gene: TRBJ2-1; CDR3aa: CASSLRSTSNEQFF; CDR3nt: TGTGCCAGCAGCCTCCGGTCGACCAGTAATGAGCAGTTCTTC
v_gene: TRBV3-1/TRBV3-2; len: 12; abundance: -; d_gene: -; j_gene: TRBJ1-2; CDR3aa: CASSSDLYGYTF; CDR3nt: TGTGCCAGCAGCTCCGACCTCTATGGCTACACCTTC
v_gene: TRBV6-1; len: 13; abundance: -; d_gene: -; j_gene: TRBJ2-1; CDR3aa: CASSEVYPGEQFF; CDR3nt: TGTGCCAGCAGTGAAGTATACCCAGGGGAGCAGTTCTTC
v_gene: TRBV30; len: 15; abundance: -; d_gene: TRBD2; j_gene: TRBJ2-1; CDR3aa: CAWSKSGSSYNEQFF; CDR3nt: TGTGCCTGGAGCAAAAGCGGGAGCTCCTACAATGAGCAGTTCTTC
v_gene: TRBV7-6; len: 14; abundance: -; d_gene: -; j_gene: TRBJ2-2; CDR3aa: CAGRGGGNTGELFF; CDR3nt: TGTGCCGGCCGTGGGGGCGGTAACACCGGGGAGCTGTTTTTT
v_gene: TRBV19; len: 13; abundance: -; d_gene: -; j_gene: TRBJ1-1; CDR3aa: CASSRSVNTEAFF; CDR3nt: TGTGCCTCAAGCCGGTCTGTGAACACTGAAGCTTTCTTT
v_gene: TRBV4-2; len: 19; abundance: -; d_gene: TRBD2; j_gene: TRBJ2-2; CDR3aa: CASSQAPRLAGGNTGELFF; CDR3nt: TGTGCCAGCAGCCAGGCCCCCCGGCTAGCGGGGGGAAACACCGGGGAGCTGTTTTTT
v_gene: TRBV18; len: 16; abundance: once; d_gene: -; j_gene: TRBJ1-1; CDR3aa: CASSRNGGTGNTEAFF; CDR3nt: TGTGCCAGCTCACGTAACGGGGGGACGGGGAACACTGAAGCTTTCTTT
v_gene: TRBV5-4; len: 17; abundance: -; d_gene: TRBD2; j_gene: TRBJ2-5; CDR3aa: CASSLALSSGREETQYF; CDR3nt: TGTGCCAGCAGCTTGGCCTTGTCTAGCGGGAGGGAGGAGACCCAGTACTTC
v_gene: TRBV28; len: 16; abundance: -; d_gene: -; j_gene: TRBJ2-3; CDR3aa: CASSSDGDPSTDTQYF; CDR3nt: TGTGCCAGCAGTTCCGATGGGGACCCTAGCACAGATACGCAGTATTTT
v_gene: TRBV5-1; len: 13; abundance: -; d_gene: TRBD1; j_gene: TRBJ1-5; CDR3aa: CASSSGTAQPQHF; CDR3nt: TGCGCCAGCAGCTCCGGGACAGCTCAGCCCCAGCATTTT
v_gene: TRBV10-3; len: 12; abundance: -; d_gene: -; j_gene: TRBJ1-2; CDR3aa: CAISPRLELYTF; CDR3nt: TGTGCCATCAGCCCAAGGCTGGAGCTCTACACCTTC
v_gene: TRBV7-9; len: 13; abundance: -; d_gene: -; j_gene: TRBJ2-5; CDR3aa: CASSLRALGTQYF; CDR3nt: TGTGCCAGCAGCTTGAGGGCCCTAGGGACCCAGTACTTC
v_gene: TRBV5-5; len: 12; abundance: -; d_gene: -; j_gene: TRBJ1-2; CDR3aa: CASSRQARGYTF; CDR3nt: TGTGCCAGCAGCCGACAGGCGCGAGGCTACACCTTC
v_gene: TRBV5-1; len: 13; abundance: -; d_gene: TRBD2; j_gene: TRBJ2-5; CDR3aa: CASRAGIQETQYF; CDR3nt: TGCGCCAGCAGAGCGGGGATCCAAGAGACCCAGTACTTC
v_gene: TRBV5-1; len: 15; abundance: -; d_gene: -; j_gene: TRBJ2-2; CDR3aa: CASSYDTGNTGELFF; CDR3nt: TGCGCCAGCAGCTACGACACAGGGAACACCGGGGAGCTGTTTTTT
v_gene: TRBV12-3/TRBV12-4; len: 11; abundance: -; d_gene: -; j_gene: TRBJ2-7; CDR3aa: CASSLGEGQYF; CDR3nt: TGTGCCAGCAGTTTAGGGGAAGGGCAGTACTTC
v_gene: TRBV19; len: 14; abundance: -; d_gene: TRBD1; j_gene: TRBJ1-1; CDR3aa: CASSRDRVNTEAFF; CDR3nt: TGTGCCAGTAGTAGAGACAGGGTAAACACTGAAGCTTTCTTT
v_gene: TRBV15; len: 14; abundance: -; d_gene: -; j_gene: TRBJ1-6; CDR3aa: CATSRDPGNSPLHF; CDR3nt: TGTGCCACCAGCAGAGATCCAGGGAACTCACCCCTCCACTTT
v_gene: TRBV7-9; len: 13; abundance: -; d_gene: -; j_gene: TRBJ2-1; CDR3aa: CASSRANLDEQFF; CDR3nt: TGTGCCAGCAGCCGCGCCAACTTGGATGAGCAGTTCTTC
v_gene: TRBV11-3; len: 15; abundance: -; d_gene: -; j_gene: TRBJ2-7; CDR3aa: CASSLESGKTYEQYF; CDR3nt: TGTGCCAGCAGCTTAGAATCAGGGAAAACCTACGAGCAGTACTTC
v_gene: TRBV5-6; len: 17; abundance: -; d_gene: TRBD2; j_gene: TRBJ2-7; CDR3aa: CASSGTSGDSLSYEQYF; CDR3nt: TGTGCCAGCAGCGGGACTAGCGGGGACAGTCTTTCCTACGAGCAGTACTTC
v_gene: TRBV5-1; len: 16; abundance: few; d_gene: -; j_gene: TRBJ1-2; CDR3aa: CASSPTLDRANYGYTF; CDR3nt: TGCGCCAGCAGCCCCACCCTGGACAGAGCTAACTATGGCTACACCTTC
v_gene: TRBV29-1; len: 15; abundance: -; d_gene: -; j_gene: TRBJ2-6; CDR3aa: CSVFINSHGANVLTF; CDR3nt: TGCAGCGTCTTTATCAATAGTCATGGGGCCAACGTCCTGACTTTC